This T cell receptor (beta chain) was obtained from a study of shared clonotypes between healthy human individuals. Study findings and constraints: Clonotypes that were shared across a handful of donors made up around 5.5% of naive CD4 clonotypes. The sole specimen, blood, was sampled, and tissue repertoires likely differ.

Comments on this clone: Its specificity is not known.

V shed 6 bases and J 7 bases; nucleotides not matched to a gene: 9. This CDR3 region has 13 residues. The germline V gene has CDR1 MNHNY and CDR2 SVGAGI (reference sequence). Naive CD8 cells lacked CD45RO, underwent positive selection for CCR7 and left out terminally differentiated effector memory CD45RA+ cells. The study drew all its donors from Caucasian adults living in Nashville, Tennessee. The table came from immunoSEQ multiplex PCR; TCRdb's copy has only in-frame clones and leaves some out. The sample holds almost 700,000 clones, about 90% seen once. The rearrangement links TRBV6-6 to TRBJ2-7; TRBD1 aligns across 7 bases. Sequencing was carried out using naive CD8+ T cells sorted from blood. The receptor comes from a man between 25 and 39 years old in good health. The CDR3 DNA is TGTGCCAGCAGCCAGGACAGGTGGGGGGAGCAGTACTTC. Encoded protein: CASSQDRWGEQYF.